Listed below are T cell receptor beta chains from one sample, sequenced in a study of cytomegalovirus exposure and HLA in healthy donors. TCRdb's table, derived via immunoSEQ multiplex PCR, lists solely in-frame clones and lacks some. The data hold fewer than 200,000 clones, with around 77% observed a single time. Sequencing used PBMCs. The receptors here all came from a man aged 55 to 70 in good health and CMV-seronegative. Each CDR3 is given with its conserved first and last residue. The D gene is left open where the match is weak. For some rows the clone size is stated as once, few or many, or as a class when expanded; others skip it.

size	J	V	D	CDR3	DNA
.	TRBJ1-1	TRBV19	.	CASSLNRETEAFF	TGTGCCAGTAGCCTCAACCGAGAAACTGAAGCTTTCTTT
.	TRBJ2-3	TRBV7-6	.	CASSLGLGGFGSTDTQYF	TGTGCCAGCAGCTTAGGGTTGGGGGGATTTGGTTCCACAGATACGCAGTATTTT
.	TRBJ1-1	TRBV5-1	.	CASSGAGNTEAFF	TGCGCCAGCAGCGGTGCGGGGAACACTGAAGCTTTCTTT
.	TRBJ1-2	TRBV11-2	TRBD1	CASSLDRDRFYGYTF	TGTGCCAGCAGCTTAGACCGGGACAGGTTTTATGGCTACACCTTC
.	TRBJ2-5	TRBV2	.	CASRGAYQYF	TGTGCCAGCAGGGGAGCATACCAGTACTTC
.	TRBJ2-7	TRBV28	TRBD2	CASSALAGSLTYEQYF	TGTGCCAGCAGTGCTCTAGCGGGGAGCCTTACTTACGAGCAGTACTTC
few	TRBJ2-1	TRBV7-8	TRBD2	CASSLVRTSGRYSYNEQFF	TGTGCCAGCAGCTTAGTGCGGACTAGCGGGAGATATTCCTACAATGAGCAGTTCTTC
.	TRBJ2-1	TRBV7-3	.	CASSLTRLDEQFF	TGTGCCAGCAGCTTGACCAGGCTCGATGAGCAGTTCTTC
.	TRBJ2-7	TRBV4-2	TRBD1	CASSQDIRQTGVRQYF	TGTGCCAGCAGCCAAGATATAAGGCAGACAGGGGTGCGACAGTACTTC
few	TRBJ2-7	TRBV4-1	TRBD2	CASSQDWGLAVSYEQYF	TGCGCCAGCAGCCAAGATTGGGGACTAGCGGTCTCCTACGAGCAGTACTTC
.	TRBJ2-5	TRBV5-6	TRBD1	CASSLPGQGQETQYF	TGTGCCAGCAGCTTGCCAGGACAGGGTCAAGAGACCCAGTACTTC
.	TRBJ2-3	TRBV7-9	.	CASSGRGGGGTDTQYF	TGTGCCAGCAGCGGCCGAGGGGGCGGGGGCACAGATACGCAGTATTTT
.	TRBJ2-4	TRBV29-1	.	CSVAPIAKNIQYF	TGCAGCGTTGCTCCTATAGCCAAAAACATTCAGTACTTC
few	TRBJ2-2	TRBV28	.	CASRVLIAVNTGELFF	TGTGCCAGCAGGGTCCTAATAGCAGTGAACACCGGGGAGCTGTTTTTT
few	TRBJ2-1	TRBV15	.	CATSQGGSYNEQFF	TGTGCCACCAGCCAGGGCGGCTCCTACAATGAGCAGTTCTTC
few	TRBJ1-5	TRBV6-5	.	CASSYSDSSKPQNF	TGTGCCAGCAGTTACAGCGACAGTAGCAAGCCCCAGAATTTT
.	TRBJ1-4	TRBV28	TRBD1	CASRSDRGVEKLFF	TGTGCCAGCAGGTCGGACAGGGGGGTTGAAAAACTGTTTTTT
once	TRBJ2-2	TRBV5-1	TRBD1	CASSWTGPNTGELFF	TGCGCCAGCAGCTGGACAGGGCCGAACACCGGGGAGCTGTTTTTT
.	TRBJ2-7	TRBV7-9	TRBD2	CASSPPAGGTYEQYF	TGTGCCAGCAGCCCACCGGCGGGAGGTACCTACGAGCAGTACTTC
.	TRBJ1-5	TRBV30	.	CAWSVVDNQPQNF	TGTGCCTGGAGTGTCGTCGACAATCAGCCCCAGAATTTT
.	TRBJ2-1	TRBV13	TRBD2	CASSPTGRGEQFF	TGTGCCAGCAGCCCGACGGGGAGGGGTGAGCAGTTCTTC
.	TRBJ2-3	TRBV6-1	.	CASSERVAANTDTQYF	TGTGCCAGCAGTGAACGGGTAGCCGCTAACACAGATACGCAGTATTTT
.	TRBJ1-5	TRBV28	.	CASSLEWGDDQPQHF	TGTGCCAGCAGTTTGGAATGGGGGGATGATCAGCCCCAGCATTTT
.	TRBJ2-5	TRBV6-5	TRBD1	CASSVDRARETQYF	TGTGCCAGCAGTGTGGACAGGGCTCGAGAGACCCAGTACTTC
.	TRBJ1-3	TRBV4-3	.	CASSPTDQPGNTIYF	TGCGCCAGCAGCCCGACAGACCAGCCTGGAAACACCATATATTTT
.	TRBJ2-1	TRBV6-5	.	CASRTIGEISFF	TGTGCCAGCAGGACAATAGGGGAAATTAGTTTCTTC
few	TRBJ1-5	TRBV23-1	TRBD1	CASSQDNFTGDRTGNQPQHF	TGCGCCAGCAGTCAAGACAACTTTACAGGGGACCGCACCGGCAATCAGCCCCAGCATTTT
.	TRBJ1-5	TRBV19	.	CASSTSQQGSSNQPQHF	TGTGCCAGTAGTACCAGCCAACAGGGATCCAGCAATCAGCCCCAGCATTTT
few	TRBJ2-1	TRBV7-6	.	CASSLGAKIGEQFF	TGTGCCAGCAGCTTAGGCGCCAAGATTGGTGAGCAGTTCTTC
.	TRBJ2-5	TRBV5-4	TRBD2	CASSPAGRGGLETQYF	TGTGCCAGCAGTCCCGCGGGGCGGGGGGGCCTGGAGACCCAGTACTTC
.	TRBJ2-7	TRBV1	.	CTSSQVRFSYEQYF	TGCACCAGCAGCCAAGTCCGGTTTTCATACGAGCAGTACTTC
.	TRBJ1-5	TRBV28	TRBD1	CASRPGTGFKPQHF	TGTGCCAGCAGACCAGGGACAGGGTTCAAGCCCCAGCATTTT
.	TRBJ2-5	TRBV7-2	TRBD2	CASSLMRLSGRGQETQYF	TGTGCCAGCAGCTTAATGAGGCTTAGCGGGAGGGGCCAAGAGACCCAGTACTTC
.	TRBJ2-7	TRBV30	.	CAWSVPQGNHYEQYF	TGTGCCTGGAGTGTACCCCAGGGGAATCACTACGAGCAGTACTTC
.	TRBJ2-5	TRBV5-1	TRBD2	CASSLTPIPLAGGPKRTQYF	TGCGCCAGCAGCCTTACCCCGATCCCCTTAGCGGGAGGGCCCAAGAGGACCCAGTACTTC
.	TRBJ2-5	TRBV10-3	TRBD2	CAISEGLAEETQYF	TGTGCCATCAGTGAGGGACTAGCGGAAGAGACCCAGTACTTC
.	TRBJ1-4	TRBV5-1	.	CASSPEVNWVGEKLFF	TGCGCCAGCAGCCCCGAGGTGAACTGGGTTGGTGAAAAACTGTTTTTT
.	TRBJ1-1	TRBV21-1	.	CASSKAGQGNTEAFF	TGTGCCAGCAGTAAAGCTGGACAGGGGAACACTGAAGCTTTCTTT
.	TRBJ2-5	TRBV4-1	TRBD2	CASSQSGISGGAEETQYF	TGCGCCAGCAGCCAATCGGGGATTAGCGGGGGGGCCGAGGAGACCCAGTACTTC